These T cell receptor beta chains were read from a single sample in a study of Graves' ophthalmopathy and Graves' hyperthyroidism. Using its own MiXCR run on the multiplex PCR reads, TCRdb lists one record per CDR3 protein. The data show about 660,000 distinct CDR3 sequences, about 40% seen once. Source material: peripheral blood. The receptors stem from an adult man with Graves' ophthalmopathy. The CDR3 runs from the conserved cysteine through the conserved F or W. A D gene is named only where the DNA matches it firmly. A row's size may be missing; if present it is once, few, many or a size class.

>-|TRBJ1-5|TRBV7-3|-
CASSTTYSNQPQHF
TGTGCCAGCAGCACCACGTATAGCAATCAGCCCCAGCATTTT
>-|TRBJ2-5|TRBV7-2|-
CASSQQWNQPQYF
TGTGCCAGCAGTCAACAGTGGAATCAGCCCCAGTACTTC
>many|TRBJ1-6|TRBV4-1|-
CASSYRIDSPLHF
TGCGCCAGCAGCTACAGGATTGATTCACCCCTCCACTTT
>-|TRBJ2-7|TRBV5-1|-
CASSQDTSTYEQYF
TGCGCCAGCAGCCAAGATACCAGCACCTACGAGCAGTACTTC
>many|TRBJ1-1|TRBV29-1|TRBD1
CSVADREGEAFF
TGCAGCGTGGCGGACAGGGAAGGTGAAGCTTTCTTT
>many|TRBJ2-7|TRBV24-1|TRBD1
CATSETGDSQYF
TGTGCCACCAGTGAGACAGGGGACTCTCAGTACTTC
>-|TRBJ1-2|TRBV7-9|-
CASSTPTGTDYGYTF
TGTGCCAGCAGTACCCCCACGGGGACGGACTATGGCTACACCTTC
>many|TRBJ2-7|TRBV20-1|TRBD2
CSARSTSGAYEQYF
TGCAGTGCTAGGTCGACTAGCGGGGCCTACGAGCAGTACTTC
>-|TRBJ2-5|TRBV7-2|TRBD1
CASSPQQGVLGQTQYF
TGCGCCAGCAGCCCCCAACAGGGGGTATTAGGGCAGACCCAGTACTTC
>-|TRBJ2-1|TRBV7-8|TRBD1
CASSFGQVGQFF
TGTGCCAGCAGCTTCGGACAGGTTGGGCAGTTCTTC
>-|TRBJ2-5|TRBV20-1|TRBD2
CSASPSGGQETQYF
TGCAGTGCTAGCCCTAGCGGGGGCCAAGAGACCCAGTACTTC
>once|TRBJ1-5|TRBV2|-
CASHAGALGNQPQHF
TGTGCCAGCCACGCAGGGGCCTTGGGCAATCAGCCCCAGCATTTT
>many|TRBJ2-7|TRBV5-8|TRBD2
CASSRSGSSYEQYF
TGTGCCAGCAGCAGAAGCGGGAGCTCCTACGAGCAGTACTTC
>few|TRBJ1-3|TRBV30|-
CAWRLMNTIYF
TGTGCCTGGAGGCTGATGAACACCATATATTTT
>many|TRBJ1-5|TRBV19|TRBD1
CASRPQGASNQPQHF
TGTGCCAGTAGGCCACAGGGGGCGAGCAATCAGCCCCAGCATTTT
>-|TRBJ2-5|TRBV15|TRBD2
CATSLVAGKGETQYF
TGTGCCACCAGCCTAGTAGCGGGCAAGGGAGAGACCCAGTACTTC
>many|TRBJ2-7|TRBV7-9|-
CASSLAGRVSHEQYF
TGTGCCAGCAGCTTAGCGGGCCGGGTTTCGCACGAGCAGTACTTC
>-|TRBJ1-2|TRBV20-1|TRBD1
CSASQGAGGGYTF
TGCAGTGCTAGTCAGGGGGCTGGTGGTGGCTACACCTTC
>many|TRBJ1-2|TRBV5-6|-
CASSYGTGGYTF
TGTGCCAGCAGCTACGGGACCGGTGGCTACACCTTC
>many|TRBJ2-5|TRBV4-1|-
CASSQVIRETQYF
TGCGCCAGCAGCCAAGTGATCCGGGAGACCCAGTACTTC
>few|TRBJ1-3|TRBV6-2/TRBV6-3|-
CASGSYGTLSGNTIYF
TGTGCCAGCGGGTCGTACGGGACACTCTCTGGAAACACCATATATTTT
>-|TRBJ1-5|TRBV7-8|TRBD1
CASSQGTVRVQPQHF
TGCGCCAGCAGCCAGGGGACAGTACGGGTTCAGCCCCAGCATTTT
>many|TRBJ2-2|TRBV10-3|-
CAIRRTNTGELFF
TGTGCCATCAGGCGGACGAACACCGGGGAGCTGTTTTTT
>-|TRBJ1-4|TRBV7-3|TRBD1
CASSPQGGGTNEKLFF
TGTGCCAGCAGCCCACAGGGGGGAGGCACTAATGAAAAACTGTTTTTT
>many|TRBJ2-7|TRBV7-9|-
CASSLGLPERYEQYF
TGTGCCAGCAGCTTAGGACTACCCGAAAGGTACGAGCAGTACTTC
>-|TRBJ2-5|TRBV11-2|TRBD1
CASSLRFPGTGLETQYF
TGTGCCAGCAGCTTAAGGTTCCCCGGGACAGGGTTGGAGACCCAGTACTTC
>many|TRBJ1-5|TRBV7-9|TRBD1
CASSSRGGNQPQHF
TGTGCCAGCAGCAGCAGGGGGGGCAATCAGCCCCAGCATTTT
>few|TRBJ2-1|TRBV2|TRBD2
CASSEGTSQFF
TGTGCCAGCAGTGAAGGGACTAGTCAGTTCTTC
>few|TRBJ1-2|TRBV7-9|-
CASSHYSSTDPKNYGYTF
TGTGCCAGCAGCCATTATTCCTCAACGGACCCTAAGAACTATGGCTACACCTTC
>many|TRBJ1-2|TRBV10-3|-
CAIREEGSGYTF
TGTGCCATCAGGGAGGAGGGCAGTGGCTACACCTTC
>-|TRBJ1-6|TRBV10-3|TRBD1
CAIEDRGGSPLHF
TGTGCCATCGAGGACAGGGGAGGCTCACCCCTCCACTTT
>-|TRBJ1-2|TRBV2|TRBD1
CASSGDRVLYGYTF
TGTGCCAGCAGTGGGGACAGGGTTCTCTATGGCTACACCTTC
>-|TRBJ1-5|TRBV24-1|-
CATSDTLTPQHF
TGTGCCACCAGTGACACCCTCACACCCCAGCATTTT
>-|TRBJ2-5|TRBV2|-
CASSEAHGETQYF
TGTGCCAGCAGTGAAGCACATGGAGAGACCCAGTACTTC
>-|TRBJ1-6|TRBV10-3|-
CAISATGQDGNSPLHF
TGTGCCATCAGTGCGACAGGTCAGGATGGCAATTCACCCCTCCACTTT
>-|TRBJ1-1|TRBV10-3|-
CAISATENTEAFF
TGTGCCATCAGTGCGACAGAGAACACTGAAGCTTTCTTT
>many|TRBJ1-4|TRBV10-3|-
CAISDYGDKKLFF
TGTGCCATCAGTGACTACGGGGACAAAAAACTGTTTTTT
>few|TRBJ1-1|TRBV5-1|-
CASSRPDSPNTEAFF
TGCGCCAGCAGCCGCCCGGACAGCCCGAACACTGAAGCTTTCTTT
>-|TRBJ1-1|TRBV12-3/TRBV12-4|TRBD1
CASSHRGSMNTEAFF
TGTGCCAGCAGCCACAGGGGGTCTATGAACACTGAAGCTTTCTTT